The rows below give T cell receptor beta chains drawn from one sample of a study of blood T cell repertoires in COVID-19. Only in-frame clones appear in the TCRdb table, and some are missing; sequencing was by immunoSEQ multiplex PCR. The sample holds approximately 160,000 clones, about 86% seen once. The sequencing sample was made of peripheral blood. Receptors were obtained from a man aged 50 or older with active or convalescent COVID-19. CDR3s include the opening cysteine and the closing phenylalanine or tryptophan. Each record gives: J gene, V gene, clone size, D gene, CDR3 protein, CDR3 DNA. D genes are given only for firm matches. The size field is filled for only some rows; it gives once, few, many or a size class.

j_call: TRBJ2-5
v_call: TRBV2
clone_size: NA
d_call: TRBD2
cdr3_aa: CASSDRTSGGKTQYF
cdr3_nt: TGTGCCAGCAGTGATCGGACTAGCGGGGGCAAGACCCAGTACTTC

j_call: TRBJ1-4
v_call: TRBV19
clone_size: NA
d_call: TRBD1
cdr3_aa: CASSILALGTGILFF
cdr3_nt: TGTGCCAGTAGTATTCTTGCCCTGGGGACAGGGATACTGTTTTTT

j_call: TRBJ1-6
v_call: TRBV27
clone_size: once
d_call: NA
cdr3_aa: CASSPNRYSPLHF
cdr3_nt: TGTGCCAGCAGTCCTAACAGATATTCACCCCTCCACTTT

j_call: TRBJ2-7
v_call: TRBV11-3
clone_size: NA
d_call: NA
cdr3_aa: CASSQRRYEQYF
cdr3_nt: TGTGCCAGCAGCCAAAGGAGGTACGAGCAGTACTTC

j_call: TRBJ2-1
v_call: TRBV11-3
clone_size: NA
d_call: NA
cdr3_aa: CASSSGSAGSYNEQFF
cdr3_nt: TGTGCCAGCAGCTCAGGCTCCGCGGGATCATACAATGAGCAGTTCTTC

j_call: TRBJ1-5
v_call: TRBV5-4
clone_size: NA
d_call: NA
cdr3_aa: CASSFDPGGNQPQHF
cdr3_nt: TGTGCCAGCAGCTTCGACCCAGGGGGCAATCAGCCCCAGCATTTT

j_call: TRBJ2-3
v_call: TRBV10-3
clone_size: NA
d_call: TRBD2
cdr3_aa: CAIRGRGIGTDTQYF
cdr3_nt: TGTGCCATCAGGGGGAGGGGCATCGGCACAGATACGCAGTATTTT

j_call: TRBJ1-3
v_call: TRBV24-1
clone_size: few
d_call: NA
cdr3_aa: CATSAGGAGNTIYF
cdr3_nt: TGTGCCACCAGTGCCGGGGGGGCTGGAAACACCATATATTTT

j_call: TRBJ1-1
v_call: TRBV9
clone_size: NA
d_call: NA
cdr3_aa: CASSAGFRNTEAFF
cdr3_nt: TGTGCCAGCAGCGCAGGGTTTAGGAACACTGAAGCTTTCTTT

j_call: TRBJ1-1
v_call: TRBV27
clone_size: many
d_call: NA
cdr3_aa: CASSSQGPIKNTEAFF
cdr3_nt: TGTGCCAGCAGTTCCCAGGGGCCCATAAAGAACACTGAAGCTTTCTTT

j_call: TRBJ2-1
v_call: TRBV4-2
clone_size: many
d_call: NA
cdr3_aa: CASSQAVSAGGWDEQFF
cdr3_nt: TGTGCCAGCAGCCAAGCAGTCTCAGCGGGTGGATGGGATGAGCAGTTCTTC

j_call: TRBJ1-6
v_call: TRBV4-2
clone_size: once
d_call: NA
cdr3_aa: CASSQDRSPDSPLHF
cdr3_nt: TGTGCCAGCAGCCAAGATCGTTCTCCGGATTCACCCCTCCACTTT

j_call: TRBJ1-5
v_call: TRBV28
clone_size: NA
d_call: TRBD1
cdr3_aa: CAAGQIKTYSNQPQHF
cdr3_nt: TGTGCCGCGGGACAGATAAAGACCTATAGCAATCAGCCCCAGCATTTT

j_call: TRBJ1-5
v_call: TRBV27
clone_size: NA
d_call: TRBD1
cdr3_aa: CASSPGGVDQPQHF
cdr3_nt: TGTGCCAGCAGCCCAGGGGGCGTGGATCAGCCCCAGCATTTT

j_call: TRBJ1-5
v_call: TRBV29-1
clone_size: NA
d_call: TRBD1
cdr3_aa: CSVVRDRDGPQHF
cdr3_nt: TGCAGCGTTGTTCGGGACAGGGACGGACCCCAGCATTTT

j_call: TRBJ2-7
v_call: TRBV6-2/TRBV6-3
clone_size: NA
d_call: TRBD2
cdr3_aa: CASSWTSGSYEQYF
cdr3_nt: TGTGCCAGCAGCTGGACTAGCGGCTCCTACGAGCAGTACTTC

j_call: TRBJ1-1
v_call: TRBV11-2
clone_size: NA
d_call: NA
cdr3_aa: CASSFHREGSTEAFF
cdr3_nt: TGTGCCAGCAGCTTCCACAGGGAAGGGAGCACTGAAGCTTTCTTT

j_call: TRBJ2-1
v_call: TRBV7-2
clone_size: NA
d_call: TRBD2
cdr3_aa: CASSLETSGRASKFF
cdr3_nt: TGTGCCAGCAGCCTCGAGACTAGCGGGAGGGCCTCCAAGTTCTTC

j_call: TRBJ1-2
v_call: TRBV19
clone_size: NA
d_call: TRBD1
cdr3_aa: CASSGGQIHNYGYTF
cdr3_nt: TGTGCCAGTAGCGGGGGACAGATACATAACTATGGCTACACCTTC

j_call: TRBJ2-2
v_call: TRBV14
clone_size: NA
d_call: TRBD2
cdr3_aa: CASSGTSGSSGELFF
cdr3_nt: TGTGCCAGCAGCGGGACTAGCGGGAGTTCCGGGGAGCTGTTTTTT

j_call: TRBJ2-1
v_call: TRBV4-2
clone_size: NA
d_call: NA
cdr3_aa: CASSQDVTVYNEQFF
cdr3_nt: TGTGCCAGCAGCCAAGATGTGACAGTGTACAATGAGCAGTTCTTC

j_call: TRBJ1-2
v_call: TRBV5-1
clone_size: NA
d_call: NA
cdr3_aa: CASSLGQYYGYTF
cdr3_nt: TGCGCCAGCAGCTTGGGGCAGTACTATGGCTACACCTTC

j_call: TRBJ2-7
v_call: TRBV23-1
clone_size: few
d_call: TRBD2
cdr3_aa: CATFDGGGSNYEQYF
cdr3_nt: TGCGCCACCTTCGACGGGGGGGGGAGCAACTACGAGCAGTACTTC

j_call: TRBJ2-2
v_call: TRBV30
clone_size: NA
d_call: TRBD2
cdr3_aa: CAWSVRFGASGSKTGELFF
cdr3_nt: TGTGCCTGGAGTGTGAGGTTTGGGGCTAGCGGGAGTAAGACCGGGGAGCTGTTTTTT

j_call: TRBJ2-5
v_call: TRBV7-3
clone_size: NA
d_call: NA
cdr3_aa: CASSLAPSVAETQYF
cdr3_nt: TGTGCCAGCAGCTTAGCCCCTAGCGTTGCAGAGACCCAGTACTTC

j_call: TRBJ2-7
v_call: TRBV10-3
clone_size: NA
d_call: TRBD2
cdr3_aa: CAISESGGRTSGRILYEQYF
cdr3_nt: TGTGCCATCAGTGAGTCGGGGGGTCGGACTAGCGGGAGAATCCTCTACGAGCAGTACTTC

j_call: TRBJ1-1
v_call: TRBV29-1
clone_size: NA
d_call: NA
cdr3_aa: CSVEDLSGRRGTEAFF
cdr3_nt: TGCAGCGTTGAAGATCTTAGTGGGCGCAGGGGCACTGAAGCTTTCTTT

j_call: TRBJ1-6
v_call: TRBV19
clone_size: NA
d_call: NA
cdr3_aa: CASSMVPDSSYNSPLHF
cdr3_nt: TGTGCCAGTAGTATGGTCCCTGACAGCTCCTATAATTCACCCCTCCACTTT

j_call: TRBJ1-2
v_call: TRBV18
clone_size: NA
d_call: TRBD1
cdr3_aa: CASSPETGTGRYGYTF
cdr3_nt: TGTGCCAGCTCACCAGAGACCGGGACAGGTCGTTATGGCTACACCTTC

j_call: TRBJ2-3
v_call: TRBV7-3
clone_size: NA
d_call: TRBD2
cdr3_aa: CASSLSLAGGPDTQYF
cdr3_nt: TGTGCCAGCAGCTTAAGTTTAGCGGGGGGTCCAGATACGCAGTATTTT

j_call: TRBJ2-2
v_call: TRBV27
clone_size: NA
d_call: NA
cdr3_aa: CASSRNTGELFF
cdr3_nt: TGTGCCAGCAGCCGTAATACCGGGGAGCTGTTTTTT

j_call: TRBJ2-5
v_call: TRBV24-1
clone_size: NA
d_call: TRBD2
cdr3_aa: CATSGSAGGPEEAQYF
cdr3_nt: TGTGCCACCAGTGGTAGTGCGGGAGGGCCGGAAGAGGCCCAGTACTTC

j_call: TRBJ1-6
v_call: TRBV5-4
clone_size: once
d_call: TRBD1
cdr3_aa: CASSGTGGNNSPLHF
cdr3_nt: TGTGCCAGCAGCGGGACAGGGGGGAATAATTCACCCCTCCACTTT

j_call: TRBJ1-1
v_call: TRBV6-5
clone_size: NA
d_call: NA
cdr3_aa: CASGDIKLNTEAFF
cdr3_nt: TGTGCCAGTGGGGACATCAAATTAAACACTGAAGCTTTCTTT

j_call: TRBJ2-3
v_call: TRBV19
clone_size: NA
d_call: NA
cdr3_aa: CASSSQADTQYF
cdr3_nt: TGTGCCAGTAGTTCTCAGGCAGATACGCAGTATTTT

j_call: TRBJ1-4
v_call: TRBV27
clone_size: NA
d_call: NA
cdr3_aa: CASSRKGPGGGKLFF
cdr3_nt: TGTGCCAGCAGCCGAAAAGGACCGGGGGGGGGAAAACTGTTTTTT